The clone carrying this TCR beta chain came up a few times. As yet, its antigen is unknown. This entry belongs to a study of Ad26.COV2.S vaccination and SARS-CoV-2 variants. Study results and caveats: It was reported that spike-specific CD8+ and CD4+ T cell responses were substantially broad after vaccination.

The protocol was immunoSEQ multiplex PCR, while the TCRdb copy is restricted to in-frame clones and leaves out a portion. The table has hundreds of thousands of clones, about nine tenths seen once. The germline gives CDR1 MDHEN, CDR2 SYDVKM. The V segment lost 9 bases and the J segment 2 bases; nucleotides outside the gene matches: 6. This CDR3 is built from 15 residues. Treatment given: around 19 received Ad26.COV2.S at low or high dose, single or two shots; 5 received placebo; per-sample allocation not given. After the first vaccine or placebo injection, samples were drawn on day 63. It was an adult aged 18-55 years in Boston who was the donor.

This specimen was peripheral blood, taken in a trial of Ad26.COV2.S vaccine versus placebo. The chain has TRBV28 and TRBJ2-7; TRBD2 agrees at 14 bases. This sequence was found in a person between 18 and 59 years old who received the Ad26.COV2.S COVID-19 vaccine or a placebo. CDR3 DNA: TGTGCCAGTAGGACTAGCGGGGGGTCTACCTACGAGCAGTACTTC. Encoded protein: CASRTSGGSTYEQYF. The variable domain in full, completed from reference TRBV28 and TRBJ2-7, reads DVKVTQSSRYLVKRTGEKVFLECVQDMDHENMFWYRQDPGLGLRLIYFSYDVKMKEKGDIPEGYSVSREKKERFSLILESASTNQTSMYLCASRTSGGSTYEQYFGPGTRLTVT.